These T cell receptor beta chains were read from a single sample in a study of patients and donors after allogeneic stem cell transplantation. TCRdb ran MiXCR on the RT-PCR reads and lists one entry per CDR3 protein. In the table there are approximately 200,000 distinct CDR3 sequences, roughly 40% of which are singletons. Sequenced: blood, either unsorted or a sorted T cell fraction (not recorded which). These TCRs come from a human donor who was either an allogeneic HSCT recipient or a stem cell or donor lymphocyte infusion donor (not recorded which). It is not recorded whose cells these are; they may come from a transplant donor. Each CDR3 is given with its conserved first and last residue. Each record gives: J gene, V gene, CDR3 protein.

TRBJ1-1	TRBV12-3/TRBV12-4	CASSAGASTEAFF
TRBJ1-1	TRBV19	CATETEMNTEAFF
TRBJ1-5	TRBV3-1	CASSQFSGVRNQPQHF
TRBJ2-1	TRBV5-1	CASSSDQGYNEQFF
TRBJ2-2	TRBV7-9	CASSLGPENGELFF
TRBJ1-2	TRBV5-4	CASSLEQRKGYTF
TRBJ2-1	TRBV15	CATSSPSGRVNEQFF
TRBJ2-5	TRBV7-6	CASSLARAETQYF
TRBJ2-1	TRBV12-3/TRBV12-4	CASSLAGSAYNEQFF
TRBJ1-5	TRBV4-3	CASSQDSGNYQPQHF
TRBJ1-2	TRBV12-3/TRBV12-4	CASTSPPGFYGYTF
TRBJ1-4	TRBV11-1	CASNQEGSEKLFF
TRBJ1-1	TRBV4-3	CASSQGATNTEAFF
TRBJ2-1	TRBV15	CATSREGTEQFF
TRBJ2-7	TRBV5-1	CASSLDSKVQGTLYEQYF
TRBJ2-3	TRBV5-1	CASSFGTSTDTQYF
TRBJ2-5	TRBV12-3/TRBV12-4	CASSIFGQDQETQYF
TRBJ2-1	TRBV5-6	CASSQGDEYNEQFF
TRBJ2-5	TRBV12-3/TRBV12-4	CASSPTSANQETQYF
TRBJ1-1	TRBV9	CASSGTGVNTEAFF
TRBJ1-1	TRBV6-6	CASSYSGVNTESFF